This TCR beta chain was found in a study of cytomegalovirus exposure and HLA in healthy donors. In the study overall: From 150 million to 200 million T cells, an earlier analysis saw 90 million to 130 million unique TCR beta sequences. An early data release held tens of millions of unique TCRs from HLA-typed donors. Study-wide findings and caveats: Cytomegalovirus-associated TCR beta chains were listed, numbering 150 to 200.

About this clone itself: Its antigen is undetermined.

The PCR was carried out with 60 Vbeta primers and 13 Jbeta primers. Using immunoSEQ multiplex PCR, the repertoire was profiled, and TCRdb retains in-frame clones only, with some absent. Of about 200,000 clones in the sample, around 83% were seen once. V lost 1 base to trimming and J lost 3 bases, with 8 bases between them. The CDR3 consists of 14 residues. Germline V gene lookup returns CDR1 SGHAT and CDR2 FQNNGV. The receptor's source is a woman aged 40 to 55 in good health and CMV-seronegative. Sequenced material: PBMCs. This chain joins TRBV11-2 and TRBJ2-3; D may be TRBD1 (6 bases). CDR3 loop: CASSLATGTDTQYF. The CDR3 DNA is TGTGCCAGCAGCTTAGCGACAGGAACAGATACGCAGTATTTT. Combining the CDR3 with reference TRBV11-2 and TRBJ2-3 gives the whole variable domain EAGVAQSPRYKIIEKRQSVAFWCNPISGHATLYWYQQILGQGPKLLIQFQNNGVVDDSQLPKDRFSAERLKGVDSTLKIQPAKLEDSAVYLCASSLATGTDTQYFGPGTRLTVL.